These T cell receptor beta chains were read from a single sample in a study of shared clonotypes between healthy human individuals. Clones were read by immunoSEQ multiplex PCR, and TCRdb kept only the in-frame ones, dropping some. The sample holds around 510,000 clones, approximately 95% seen once. Sequencing was performed on naive CD4+ T cells sorted from blood. Receptors were obtained from a woman in her thirties in good health. Both conserved end residues are part of each CDR3. Each record gives: D gene, J gene, CDR3 length, V gene, clone size, CDR3 DNA, CDR3 protein. The D gene is left open where the match is weak. Rows may omit the clone size; those that give it use once, few, many or a size class.

D gene: -
J gene: TRBJ2-3
CDR3 length: 13
V gene: TRBV29-1
clone size: -
CDR3 DNA: TGCAGCGTTCTACCGGGGCCCACAGATACGCAGTATTTT
CDR3 protein: CSVLPGPTDTQYF

D gene: TRBD2
J gene: TRBJ2-2
CDR3 length: 17
V gene: TRBV5-1
clone size: -
CDR3 DNA: TGCGCCAGCAGCTTGAGACTAGCGGGAGCCTACACCGGGGAGCTGTTTTTT
CDR3 protein: CASSLRLAGAYTGELFF

D gene: -
J gene: TRBJ2-5
CDR3 length: 13
V gene: TRBV10-3
clone size: -
CDR3 DNA: TGTGCCATCAGTACAGGGAACCAAGAGACCCAGTACTTC
CDR3 protein: CAISTGNQETQYF

D gene: TRBD2
J gene: TRBJ2-7
CDR3 length: 17
V gene: TRBV5-1
clone size: once
CDR3 DNA: TGCGCCAGCAGCTTGGGACTAGCGGGAGGGCCCGTCGACGAGCAGTACTTC
CDR3 protein: CASSLGLAGGPVDEQYF

D gene: -
J gene: TRBJ1-5
CDR3 length: 15
V gene: TRBV19
clone size: -
CDR3 DNA: TGTGCCAGTAGTATTAAACAGGGTAGCAATCAGCCCCAGCATTTT
CDR3 protein: CASSIKQGSNQPQHF

D gene: TRBD2
J gene: TRBJ2-7
CDR3 length: 14
V gene: TRBV27
clone size: once
CDR3 DNA: TGTGCCAGCAGTTTGAGCGGGGAAGGCTACGAGCAGTACTTC
CDR3 protein: CASSLSGEGYEQYF

D gene: -
J gene: TRBJ2-3
CDR3 length: 12
V gene: TRBV28
clone size: -
CDR3 DNA: TGTGCCAGCAGGGGAGTAACTGATACGCAGTATTTT
CDR3 protein: CASRGVTDTQYF

D gene: -
J gene: TRBJ1-4
CDR3 length: 14
V gene: TRBV5-1
clone size: -
CDR3 DNA: TGCACCAGCAGCTTACGGGCTACTAATGAAAAACTGTTTTTT
CDR3 protein: CTSSLRATNEKLFF

D gene: -
J gene: TRBJ1-2
CDR3 length: 11
V gene: TRBV20-1
clone size: -
CDR3 DNA: TGCAGTGCAACAGTCTCCTATGGCTACACCTTC
CDR3 protein: CSATVSYGYTF

D gene: -
J gene: TRBJ2-2
CDR3 length: 11
V gene: TRBV28
clone size: -
CDR3 DNA: TGTGCCACCACTGAAACCGGGGAGCTGTTTTTT
CDR3 protein: CATTETGELFF

D gene: TRBD2
J gene: TRBJ2-1
CDR3 length: 15
V gene: TRBV18
clone size: -
CDR3 DNA: TGTGCCAGCTCACCCTCTAGCGGGAGGGTCAATGAGCAGTTCTTC
CDR3 protein: CASSPSSGRVNEQFF

D gene: -
J gene: TRBJ1-1
CDR3 length: 15
V gene: TRBV28
clone size: -
CDR3 DNA: TGTGCCAGCAGTTGGGGCTCCAACCTCGCCACTGAAGCTTTCTTT
CDR3 protein: CASSWGSNLATEAFF

D gene: -
J gene: TRBJ2-7
CDR3 length: 14
V gene: TRBV28
clone size: -
CDR3 DNA: TGTGCCAGCAGTTTACAGGGCAGCTCCTACGAGCAGTACTTC
CDR3 protein: CASSLQGSSYEQYF

D gene: TRBD2
J gene: TRBJ2-7
CDR3 length: 16
V gene: TRBV10-1
clone size: -
CDR3 DNA: TGCGCCAGCAGTACTGGAGGTCTAGCGGGAGGGCTCGAGCAGTACTTC
CDR3 protein: CASSTGGLAGGLEQYF

D gene: TRBD1
J gene: TRBJ2-7
CDR3 length: 13
V gene: TRBV6-6
clone size: -
CDR3 DNA: TGTGCCAGCAGTAACGGACAGGGAGGCGAGCAGTACTTC
CDR3 protein: CASSNGQGGEQYF

D gene: -
J gene: TRBJ1-4
CDR3 length: 14
V gene: TRBV6-5
clone size: -
CDR3 DNA: TGTGCCAGCAGTTACTCGCCCGGAATCGGAAAACTGTTTTTT
CDR3 protein: CASSYSPGIGKLFF

D gene: -
J gene: TRBJ1-2
CDR3 length: 12
V gene: TRBV7-9
clone size: -
CDR3 DNA: TGTGCCAGCAGCCGGGACTTCTATGGCTACACCTTC
CDR3 protein: CASSRDFYGYTF

D gene: -
J gene: TRBJ2-1
CDR3 length: 12
V gene: TRBV30
clone size: once
CDR3 DNA: TGTGCCTGGAGCGATGGGGGGAATGAGCAGTTCTTC
CDR3 protein: CAWSDGGNEQFF

D gene: -
J gene: TRBJ1-6
CDR3 length: 15
V gene: TRBV27
clone size: -
CDR3 DNA: TGTGCCAGCAGCGTCGGGGGGCTCGTTAATTCACCCCTCCACTTT
CDR3 protein: CASSVGGLVNSPLHF

D gene: TRBD2
J gene: TRBJ2-1
CDR3 length: 18
V gene: TRBV5-1
clone size: -
CDR3 DNA: TGCGCCAGCAGCTTGATGTGGACGGGAGGGCCCTCCTACAATGAGCAGTTCTTC
CDR3 protein: CASSLMWTGGPSYNEQFF

D gene: -
J gene: TRBJ2-3
CDR3 length: 14
V gene: TRBV5-1
clone size: once
CDR3 DNA: TGCGCCAGCAGCCTCGACAGATACACAGATACGCAGTATTTT
CDR3 protein: CASSLDRYTDTQYF

D gene: TRBD1
J gene: TRBJ1-5
CDR3 length: 15
V gene: TRBV7-8
clone size: -
CDR3 DNA: TGTGCCAGCAGCACGCCTGACAGGGCCAATCAGCCCCAGCATTTT
CDR3 protein: CASSTPDRANQPQHF

D gene: TRBD1
J gene: TRBJ2-6
CDR3 length: 14
V gene: TRBV27
clone size: -
CDR3 DNA: TGTGCCAGCAGTTTAGGGACAGACTCCAACGTCCTGACTTTC
CDR3 protein: CASSLGTDSNVLTF

D gene: -
J gene: TRBJ1-5
CDR3 length: 16
V gene: TRBV28
clone size: -
CDR3 DNA: TGTGCCAGCAGAGGAATCAGGCTTCAGGGGAATCAGCCCCAGCATTTT
CDR3 protein: CASRGIRLQGNQPQHF

D gene: -
J gene: TRBJ2-7
CDR3 length: 15
V gene: TRBV27
clone size: once
CDR3 DNA: TGTGCCAGCAGTACCCAGCGTGGAGTGGGCTACGAGCAGTACTTC
CDR3 protein: CASSTQRGVGYEQYF

D gene: -
J gene: TRBJ2-7
CDR3 length: 14
V gene: TRBV6-5
clone size: -
CDR3 DNA: TGTGCCAGCAGTAGGACAGAAACGGGCTACGAGCAGTACTTC
CDR3 protein: CASSRTETGYEQYF

D gene: -
J gene: TRBJ2-7
CDR3 length: 15
V gene: TRBV19
clone size: -
CDR3 DNA: TGTGCCAGTAGTAAAGGTGGTGGGGATGCTTACGAGCAGTACTTC
CDR3 protein: CASSKGGGDAYEQYF

D gene: -
J gene: TRBJ2-2
CDR3 length: 15
V gene: TRBV2
clone size: -
CDR3 DNA: TGTGCCAGCAGTGCGGTGACTACTCGATCCGGGGAGCTGTTTTTT
CDR3 protein: CASSAVTTRSGELFF

D gene: TRBD2
J gene: TRBJ2-1
CDR3 length: 17
V gene: TRBV10-3
clone size: -
CDR3 DNA: TGTGCCATCAGCCGTCTAGCGGAACCCTTAAAGGACAATGAGCAGTTCTTC
CDR3 protein: CAISRLAEPLKDNEQFF

D gene: -
J gene: TRBJ1-2
CDR3 length: 14
V gene: TRBV28
clone size: -
CDR3 DNA: TGTGCCAGCAGCCTACATACGGGGGACTATGGCTACACCTTC
CDR3 protein: CASSLHTGDYGYTF

D gene: -
J gene: TRBJ2-3
CDR3 length: 15
V gene: TRBV28
clone size: -
CDR3 DNA: TGTGCCAGCAGTTTGGGCAGGATCAGCACAGATACGCAGTATTTT
CDR3 protein: CASSLGRISTDTQYF

D gene: TRBD1
J gene: TRBJ2-1
CDR3 length: 15
V gene: TRBV5-1
clone size: -
CDR3 DNA: TGCGCCAGCAGCTTGTTAGAGGGGGCAGCTGGTGAGCAGTTCTTC
CDR3 protein: CASSLLEGAAGEQFF

D gene: -
J gene: TRBJ2-7
CDR3 length: 15
V gene: TRBV7-8
clone size: -
CDR3 DNA: TGTGCCAGCAGCCCCCCCTTCGGACCTTCGAACGAGCAGTACTTC
CDR3 protein: CASSPPFGPSNEQYF

D gene: TRBD2
J gene: TRBJ2-7
CDR3 length: 15
V gene: TRBV27
clone size: -
CDR3 DNA: TGTGCCAGCAGTTTGAAGGCTAGCGGGAGGTACGAGCAGTACTTC
CDR3 protein: CASSLKASGRYEQYF

D gene: TRBD1
J gene: TRBJ2-1
CDR3 length: 14
V gene: TRBV6-6
clone size: -
CDR3 DNA: TGTGCCAGCAGACCGGGACAGGCAAGGAATGAGCAGTTCTTC
CDR3 protein: CASRPGQARNEQFF

D gene: TRBD2
J gene: TRBJ2-7
CDR3 length: 11
V gene: TRBV20-1
clone size: -
CDR3 DNA: TGCAGTGCTATGGGGGAGGGGGAGCAGTACTTC
CDR3 protein: CSAMGEGEQYF

D gene: TRBD2
J gene: TRBJ2-7
CDR3 length: 14
V gene: TRBV7-9
clone size: -
CDR3 DNA: TGTGCCAGCAGCATAGCGGGGGGTTTCTACGAGCAGTACTTC
CDR3 protein: CASSIAGGFYEQYF

D gene: -
J gene: TRBJ1-6
CDR3 length: 14
V gene: TRBV28
clone size: -
CDR3 DNA: TGTGCCAGCAGTTCAGACCCCACCACCACAGCCCTCCACTTT
CDR3 protein: CASSSDPTTTALHF

D gene: -
J gene: TRBJ2-6
CDR3 length: 12
V gene: TRBV25-1
clone size: -
CDR3 DNA: TGTGCCAGCAGGGCTGGGGCCAACGTCCTGACTTTC
CDR3 protein: CASRAGANVLTF

D gene: -
J gene: TRBJ2-7
CDR3 length: 15
V gene: TRBV28
clone size: -
CDR3 DNA: TGTGCCAGCAGTTCCACCCCTACGGGAGTGTACGAGCAGTACTTC
CDR3 protein: CASSSTPTGVYEQYF

D gene: -
J gene: TRBJ2-7
CDR3 length: 13
V gene: TRBV27
clone size: once
CDR3 DNA: TGTGCCAGCAGTTACGTGAACTCCTACGAGCAGTACTTC
CDR3 protein: CASSYVNSYEQYF

D gene: -
J gene: TRBJ2-7
CDR3 length: 14
V gene: TRBV4-2
clone size: -
CDR3 DNA: TGTGCCAGCAGCTCCGGGACGGGGGACTACGAGCAGTACTTC
CDR3 protein: CASSSGTGDYEQYF

D gene: -
J gene: TRBJ1-6
CDR3 length: 16
V gene: TRBV28
clone size: -
CDR3 DNA: TGTGCCAGCATCCTGCGGGTTGGCAGGAGTCATTCACCCCTCCACTTT
CDR3 protein: CASILRVGRSHSPLHF

D gene: TRBD2
J gene: TRBJ2-7
CDR3 length: 15
V gene: TRBV2
clone size: -
CDR3 DNA: TGTGCCAGCAGTGAAGGGGTACTAGCGGCCTACGAGCAGTACTTC
CDR3 protein: CASSEGVLAAYEQYF

D gene: TRBD2
J gene: TRBJ2-7
CDR3 length: 14
V gene: TRBV30
clone size: -
CDR3 DNA: TGTGCCTGGAGTGTGCGGGGGAGGTTTGTGGAGCAGTACTTC
CDR3 protein: CAWSVRGRFVEQYF

D gene: -
J gene: TRBJ1-1
CDR3 length: 16
V gene: TRBV10-3
clone size: -
CDR3 DNA: TGTGCCATCAGTGACGTGGGGGCAGGCGTTGGGACTGAAGCTTTCTTT
CDR3 protein: CAISDVGAGVGTEAFF

D gene: -
J gene: TRBJ1-4
CDR3 length: 15
V gene: TRBV18
clone size: -
CDR3 DNA: TGTGCCAGCTCACCACCTTCGACAACTAATGAAAAACTGTTTTTT
CDR3 protein: CASSPPSTTNEKLFF

D gene: TRBD2
J gene: TRBJ2-1
CDR3 length: 14
V gene: TRBV5-1
clone size: once
CDR3 DNA: TGCGCCAGCAGCTTTAGCGGGAACGTTAATGAGCAGTTCTTC
CDR3 protein: CASSFSGNVNEQFF

D gene: -
J gene: TRBJ2-3
CDR3 length: 12
V gene: TRBV29-1
clone size: -
CDR3 DNA: TGCAGCGCCCAACCCCCCTCAGATACGCAGTATTTT
CDR3 protein: CSAQPPSDTQYF